These 14 T cell receptor beta chains were all obtained from the same sample, sequenced in a study of T cells in women clearing cervical HPV infection. TCRdb's table, derived via immunoSEQ multiplex PCR, lists solely in-frame clones and lacks some. The repertoire shows 40,000 or so clones; the top ten hold approximately 6.4%. The specimen sequenced was blood buffy coat. Receptor source: a woman between 18 and 70 years old with a cervical HPV16 infection that either progressed to CIN3+ or cleared (not recorded which).

Points on this clone: The CDR3 extends 3 residues past the end of the read, so its final part is completed from the germline J gene. The chain is built from TRBV7-7 and TRBJ2-1, with 9 bases that match TRBD1. This CDR3 has 15 amino acids. Germline CDR1 is SSHAT and CDR2 is FNYEAQ (reference sequence). The junction had 7 bases not matched to a gene; V was cut back by 5 bases and J by 5 bases. CDR3 amino acids: CASSKLQGADNEQFF. The part of the CDR3 DNA that was read is TGTGCCAGCAGCAAACTACAGGGGGCTGACAATGAG. Together with reference TRBV7-7 and TRBJ2-1, the CDR3 gives the full variable domain: GAGVSQSPRYKVTKRGQDVTLRCDPISSHATLYWYQQALGQGPEFLTYFNYEAQPDKSGLPSDRFSAERPEGSISTLTIQRTEQRDSAMYRCASSKLQGADNEQFFGPGTRLTVL.

Points on this clone: The read comes to an end 3 residues before the CDR3 does, leaving the germline J gene to fill in the end. This sequence joins TRBV20-1 and TRBJ2-2; D might be TRBD1 or TRBD2, each matching 5 bases. The CDR3 contains 14 residues. V shed 3 bases and J shed 4 bases, with 12 bases lying between them. Germline CDR1 and CDR2: DFQATT and SNEGSKA (reference sequence). The CDR3 protein is CSASDRGSTGELFF. The CDR3 DNA, read in part, is TGCAGTGCTAGCGACAGAGGGAGCACCGGGGAG.

To note about this clone: The read terminates 3 residues ahead of where the CDR3 ends, so the germline J gene completes it. The chain recombines TRBV19 with TRBJ2-1; 10 positions agree with TRBD1. The trim removed 5 bases at V and 8 bases at J, leaving 12 bases unmatched. Germline CDR1 and CDR2: LNHDA and SQIVND (reference sequence). This CDR3 is built from 16 residues. The CDR3 DNA, read in part, is TGTGCCAGTAGTTCGGCGGGGGACAGGGGAATGGATGAG. It is translated as CASSSAGDRGMDE. The whole CDR3 protein is CASSSAGDRGMDEQFF.

Points on this clone: The read ends 3 residues early relative to the CDR3; the germline J gene fills the gap. This rearrangement joins TRBV20-1 to TRBJ2-1; TRBD2 matches at 7 bases. J was trimmed by 7 bases and V by 5 bases; bases with no gene match: 23. Germline-derived CDR1 and CDR2 are DFQATT and SNEGSKA (reference sequence). The CDR3 runs to 18 residues. CDR3 amino acids: CSALPYARWAGVLNEQFF. CDR3 DNA (partial): TGCAGTGCTCTACCGTATGCCAGGTGGGCGGGAGTGCTAAATGAG.

Details on this clone: With the read ending 3 residues before the CDR3 end, the germline J gene is used to fill in that end. V gene TRBV5-5 combines with J gene TRBJ2-7; D is possibly TRBD1 (5 bases). Germline lookup yields CDR1 SGHKS and CDR2 YYEKEE (reference sequence). V was trimmed by 0 bases and J by 0 bases, leaving 10 bases between them. The CDR3 contains 15 residues. The CDR3: CASSLGADTSYEQYF. The sequenced CDR3 bases are TGTGCCAGCAGCTTGGGTGCGGACACCTCCTACGAG.

For this clone: The read ends 3 residues early relative to the CDR3; the germline J gene fills the gap. This chain connects TRBV11-2 to TRBJ1-1; D call uncertain. The germline V gene encodes CDR1 SGHAT and CDR2 FQNNGV. V was trimmed by 5 bases and J by 5 bases, leaving 12 bases between them. The CDR3 spans 13 residues. The part of the CDR3 DNA that was read is TGTGCCAGCAGCCCAGGATTAACGACTGAA. As protein: CASSPGLTTE. The whole CDR3 is CASSPGLTTEAFF.

Concerning this clone itself: The read terminates 3 residues before the CDR3 end, so the remaining end is supplied by the germline J gene. J is TRBJ2-1 and V is TRBV7-8; D possibly corresponds to TRBD2 (5 bases). The germline V gene has CDR1 SGHVS and CDR2 FQNEAQ. The CDR3 has 16 residues. The V gene lost 2 bases and the J gene lost 4 bases, with 15 bases spanning the gap. CDR3 DNA (partial): TGTGCCAGCAGCTTAAATCGGGGAAGCTCTTACAATGAG. It translates to CASSLNRGSSYNE. The full CDR3 sequence reads CASSLNRGSSYNEQFF.

In the case of this clone: The read comes to an end 3 residues before the CDR3 does, leaving the germline J gene to fill in the end. This sample includes further DNA sequences coding for the same CDR3. This chain connects TRBV6-2 or TRBV6-3 to TRBJ1-2; D is perhaps TRBD1 (6 bases). CDR3 length equals 15 residues. With 4 bases removed from V and 2 bases from J, the gap between germline ends came to 14 bases. Germline values: CDR1 MNHEY, CDR2 SVGEGT. The sequenced CDR3 bases are TGTGCCAGCAGTTCATACAGGGACCTGAACTATGGC. It encodes CASSSYRDLNYG. The full-length CDR3 reads as CASSSYRDLNYGYTF.

With respect to this clone: The CDR3 extends 3 residues past the end of the read, so its final part is completed from the germline J gene. V is TRBV19 and J is TRBJ2-1, with 7 bases fitting TRBD2. Germline CDR1 and CDR2: LNHDA and SQIVND (reference sequence). The CDR3 runs 14 residues. Trimming at V came to 5 bases and at J to 7 bases, leaving 8 bases not matched to a gene. The part of the CDR3 DNA that was read is TGTGCCAGTAGTGCCGGTCCCGGGGGGAATGAG. Translating gives CASSAGPGGNE. The CDR3 reads in full as CASSAGPGGNEQFF.

On this clone: The read terminates 3 residues before the CDR3 end, so the remaining end is supplied by the germline J gene. The rearrangement joins TRBV5-1 to TRBJ1-2; D remains ambiguous. The V gene lost 0 bases and the J gene lost 4 bases, with 7 bases spanning the gap. There are 13 residues in the CDR3. In germline, CDR1 is SGHRS, CDR2 YFSETQ. CDR3 sequence: CASSLVEGYGYTF. The part of the CDR3 DNA that was read is TGCGCCAGCAGCTTGGTGGAGGGCTATGGC.

A word on this clone: The CDR3 extends 3 residues past the end of the read, so its final part is completed from the germline J gene. The rearrangement uses TRBV19 and TRBJ2-2, with TRBD1 identical over 10 bases. CDR1 is LNHDA and CDR2 is SQIVND in the germline V gene (reference sequence). The CDR3 covers 13 residues. The part of the CDR3 DNA that was read is TGTGCCAGTAGTGGGACAGGGGATTCACCG. Translating it yields CASSGTGDSP. The whole CDR3 is CASSGTGDSPLFF.

As for this clone: The CDR3 end lies 3 residues beyond the end of the read and is filled in from the germline J gene. The chain couples TRBV19 to TRBJ1-1; 8 positions match TRBD1. Germline V gene data show CDR1 as LNHDA and CDR2 as SQIVND (reference sequence). The J segment lost 6 bases and the V segment lost 4 bases, leaving 7 bases of the junction unmatched. The CDR3 totals 14 residues. The CDR3 region is CASSTGQGLAEAFF. CDR3 DNA (partial): TGTGCCAGTAGTACCGGACAGGGTCTTGCTGAA.

As to this clone: A read error may produce the germline difference seen at one junction end. The read stops 3 residues short of the end of the CDR3; the missing end is completed from the germline J gene. The chain recombines TRBV11-2 with TRBJ2-2, with 10 positions matching TRBD1. The CDR3 has 13 amino acids. Germline V CDR1 and CDR2: SGHAT, FQNNGV. CDR3 residues: CASSSTGTGALFF. The CDR3 DNA, read in part, is TGTGCCAGCAGCTCAACCGGGACAGGGGCG.

Concerning this clone itself: The read ends 3 residues before the CDR3 terminus; that terminus is restored from the germline J gene. The V and J genes are TRBV18 and TRBJ2-3; no definite D call. The CDR3 extends over 17 amino acids. Germline lookup yields CDR1 KGHSH and CDR2 LQKENI. The CDR3 protein is CASSPPSGGGGRQPQYF. Incomplete CDR3 DNA: TGTGCCAGCTCACCACCGTCCGGTGGCGGCGGTCGTCAGCCG.